This is a list of T cell receptor beta chains from one sample in a study of early T cells in non-severe SARS-CoV-2 infection. TCRdb ran MiXCR on the 5' RACE reads and lists one entry per CDR3 protein. The sample has tens of thousands of distinct CDR3 sequences, approximately 13% seen once; the top ten hold roughly 8.7%. The sample consisted of whole blood. The receptors originated from an adult who was a healthcare worker with PCR-confirmed SARS-CoV-2 infection or an uninfected control (not recorded which). CDR3s include the opening cysteine and the closing phenylalanine or tryptophan. The D gene is left open where the match is weak. Size is stated for part of the rows, as once, few or many counts, or as a class when the clone is expanded.

size: few; J: TRBJ1-6; V: TRBV7-9; D: TRBD1; DNA: TGTGCCAGCAGCTTAACGGACAGGCGTTCACCCCTCCACTTT; CDR3: CASSLTDRRSPLHF
size: -; J: TRBJ2-7; V: TRBV29-1; D: TRBD2; DNA: TGCAGTGCTACTAGCGGGTTTTCTTGGCAGTACTTC; CDR3: CSATSGFSWQYF
size: few; J: TRBJ2-1; V: TRBV6-1; D: TRBD2; DNA: TGTGCCAGCAGTGAAGCGCCGACGGGCGGGAGTCACAATGAGCAGTTCTTC; CDR3: CASSEAPTGGSHNEQFF
size: -; J: TRBJ2-7; V: TRBV10-3; D: -; DNA: TGTGCCATCAGTGAAGGCGGACTAAGGCAGTACTTC; CDR3: CAISEGGLRQYF
size: few; J: TRBJ2-1; V: TRBV28; D: TRBD2; DNA: TGTGCCAGCAGTCCCGACCCTAGCGGGATTTTCCATGAGCAGTTCTTC; CDR3: CASSPDPSGIFHEQFF
size: -; J: TRBJ1-5; V: TRBV18; D: -; DNA: TGTGCCAGCTCACTGGGGCCCGATAGCAATCAGCCCCAGCATTTT; CDR3: CASSLGPDSNQPQHF
size: few; J: TRBJ1-1; V: TRBV3-1; D: TRBD1; DNA: TGTGCCAGCAGCCAACGGACAGGGGTTAACGCTTTCTTT; CDR3: CASSQRTGVNAFF
size: many; J: TRBJ2-1; V: TRBV3-1; D: -; DNA: TGTGCCAGCAGCTCCCGGGGCCGAAATGAGCAGTTCTTC; CDR3: CASSSRGRNEQFF
size: few; J: TRBJ1-2; V: TRBV3-1; D: -; DNA: TGTGCCAGCAGCCAAGGATGGGGGTCCGGCTACACCTTC; CDR3: CASSQGWGSGYTF
size: few; J: TRBJ2-1; V: TRBV7-2; D: -; DNA: TGTGCCAGCAGCTCTACGGAGTGGGGCTACAATGAGCAGTTCTTC; CDR3: CASSSTEWGYNEQFF
size: many; J: TRBJ2-7; V: TRBV29-1; D: -; DNA: TGCAGCGTTGAGGTCCCGCCGTACGAGCAGTACTTC; CDR3: CSVEVPPYEQYF
size: -; J: TRBJ2-1; V: TRBV20-1; D: TRBD2; DNA: TGCAGTGCTAGAGATCAAGGACTAGCGGCAACCTACAATGAGCAGTTCTTC; CDR3: CSARDQGLAATYNEQFF
size: few; J: TRBJ1-2; V: TRBV19; D: TRBD1; DNA: TGTGCCAGTAACGAGGGACAGGGTGACGGCTACACCTTC; CDR3: CASNEGQGDGYTF
size: few; J: TRBJ2-7; V: TRBV20-1; D: TRBD2; DNA: TGCAGTACCCCCGGGGGGGCAGTGGACGAGCAGTACTTC; CDR3: CSTPGGAVDEQYF
size: many; J: TRBJ2-5; V: TRBV24-1; D: -; DNA: TGTGCCACCAGTGATTGGGGGCCAACGAGGCAGGCCGAGACCCAGTACTTC; CDR3: CATSDWGPTRQAETQYF
size: -; J: TRBJ2-3; V: TRBV20-1; D: -; DNA: TGCAGTGCTACTCACAGGGCAACGCAGTATTTT; CDR3: CSATHRATQYF
size: -; J: TRBJ2-4; V: TRBV29-1; D: TRBD2; DNA: TGCAGCGTTGAAATGCCTAGCGGGAGGTGGAACATTCAGTACTTC; CDR3: CSVEMPSGRWNIQYF
size: -; J: TRBJ1-1; V: TRBV29-1; D: -; DNA: TGCAGCGGGACGAGCGGGTACACTGAAGCTTTCTTT; CDR3: CSGTSGYTEAFF
size: many; J: TRBJ2-5; V: TRBV28; D: TRBD2; DNA: TGTGCCAGCAGTTTTAGAGCGGGAGGTCTAGCCGAGACCCAGTACTTC; CDR3: CASSFRAGGLAETQYF
size: -; J: TRBJ1-5; V: TRBV28; D: -; DNA: TGTGCCAGCACCCCGGACAGAACTTATAGCAATCAGCCCCAGCATTTT; CDR3: CASTPDRTYSNQPQHF
size: -; J: TRBJ2-1; V: TRBV29-1; D: -; DNA: TGCAGCGTTGAACCAGAGCAGTTCTTC; CDR3: CSVEPEQFF
size: many; J: TRBJ2-1; V: TRBV27; D: -; DNA: TGTGCCAGCAGTCCCTGGGACTACAATGAGCAGTTCTTC; CDR3: CASSPWDYNEQFF
size: once; J: TRBJ2-1; V: TRBV9; D: -; DNA: TGTGCCAGCAGCGTAGCTGAGGGGAGACCCTACAATGAGCAGTTCTTC; CDR3: CASSVAEGRPYNEQFF
size: many; J: TRBJ1-5; V: TRBV29-1; D: TRBD1; DNA: TGCAGCGTCGCACTGACAGGGGGAGTGGATCAGCCCCAGCATTTT; CDR3: CSVALTGGVDQPQHF
size: -; J: TRBJ2-3; V: TRBV29-1; D: TRBD1; DNA: TGCAGCGTTGCCCGGGACAGGCCCTCACCCACAGATACGCAGTATTTT; CDR3: CSVARDRPSPTDTQYF
size: few; J: TRBJ2-5; V: TRBV7-9; D: TRBD1; DNA: TGTGCCAGCAGCCTTCCGGGACAGGGTACCCAAGAGACCCAGTACTTC; CDR3: CASSLPGQGTQETQYF
size: -; J: TRBJ1-1; V: TRBV6-5; D: -; DNA: TGTGCCAGCAGTTACCAGGGTTCCACTGAAGCTTTCTTT; CDR3: CASSYQGSTEAFF
size: many; J: TRBJ2-2; V: TRBV7-6; D: -; DNA: TGTGCCAGCAGCAGTGTGGGCCGGGACACCGGGGAGCTGTTTTTT; CDR3: CASSSVGRDTGELFF
size: many; J: TRBJ1-3; V: TRBV13; D: -; DNA: TGTGCCAGCAGCTTCTCAAGGCTCGGAAACACCATATATTTT; CDR3: CASSFSRLGNTIYF
size: many; J: TRBJ2-2; V: TRBV11-2; D: -; DNA: TGTGCCAGCAAAGGAGGGACCACCGGGGAGCTGTTTTTT; CDR3: CASKGGTTGELFF
size: few; J: TRBJ2-7; V: TRBV7-6; D: -; DNA: TGTGCAGCGGGCGAGCGACTTACCCCCTACGAGCAGTACTTC; CDR3: CAAGERLTPYEQYF
size: many; J: TRBJ2-1; V: TRBV6-4; D: TRBD2; DNA: TGTGCCAGCAGCCTGACTAGCGGGACGGTTGAGCAGTTCTTC; CDR3: CASSLTSGTVEQFF
size: many; J: TRBJ2-3; V: TRBV2; D: -; DNA: TGTGCCAGCAGTGACGTGCGGCCCACAGATACGCAGTATTTT; CDR3: CASSDVRPTDTQYF
size: -; J: TRBJ2-3; V: TRBV20-1; D: TRBD1; DNA: TGCAGTGCTAGTCTACGGACAGGGGTAACAGATACGCAGTATTTT; CDR3: CSASLRTGVTDTQYF
size: -; J: TRBJ2-1; V: TRBV7-6; D: TRBD2; DNA: TGTGCCAGCAGCTTAGGGGGACTAGCGGGCAATGAGCAGTTCTTC; CDR3: CASSLGGLAGNEQFF
size: -; J: TRBJ2-7; V: TRBV11-2; D: TRBD2; DNA: TGTGCCAGCAGCCCCGATCCGGGACTAGCGGGTTCCACCTACGAGCAGTACTTC; CDR3: CASSPDPGLAGSTYEQYF
size: once; J: TRBJ1-1; V: TRBV3-1; D: -; DNA: TGTGCCAGCAGCCAAGATGGAGCCGGAGCTTTCTTT; CDR3: CASSQDGAGAFF